The sequence of this TCR beta chain was determined in a study of shared clonotypes between healthy human individuals. Germline V CDR1 and CDR2: SSHAT, FNYEAQ (reference sequence). V was clipped by 2 bases and J by 5 bases; unmatched bases: 5. CDR3 length: 14 residues. Repertoires were generated with immunoSEQ multiplex PCR, while TCRdb's copy carries only in-frame clones and drops some. The repertoire consists of over 850,000 clones, with 78% occurring once and the leading ten covering 0.4% to 0.55%. This clonotype was sampled from a man between 18 and 35 years old in good health. Some clones in this sample may be carry-over from other donors' samples. The chain combines TRBV7-7 with TRBJ2-5, with 7 nucleotides matching TRBD1. Sequencing input: memory CD4+ T cells from PBMCs. Stated subset: CD45RA-negative fraction. The CDR3 coding sequence is TGTGCCAGCAGCTTAACAGGGGTGGGGGAGACCCAGTACTTC. Its translation is CASSLTGVGETQYF.